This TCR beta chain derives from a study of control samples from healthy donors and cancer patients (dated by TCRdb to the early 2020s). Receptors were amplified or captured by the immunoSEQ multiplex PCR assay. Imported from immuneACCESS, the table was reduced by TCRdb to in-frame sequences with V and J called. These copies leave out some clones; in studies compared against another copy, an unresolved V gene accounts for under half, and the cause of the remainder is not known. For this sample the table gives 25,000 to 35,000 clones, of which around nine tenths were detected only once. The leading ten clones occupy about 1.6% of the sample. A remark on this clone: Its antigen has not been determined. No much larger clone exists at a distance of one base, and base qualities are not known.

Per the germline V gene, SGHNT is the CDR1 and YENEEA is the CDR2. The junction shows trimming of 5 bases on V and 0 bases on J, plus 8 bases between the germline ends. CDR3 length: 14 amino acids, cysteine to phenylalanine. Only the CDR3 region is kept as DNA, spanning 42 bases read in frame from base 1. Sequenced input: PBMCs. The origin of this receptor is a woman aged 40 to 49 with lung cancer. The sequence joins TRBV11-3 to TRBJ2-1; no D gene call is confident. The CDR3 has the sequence CASSAARSYNEQFF. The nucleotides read TGTGCCAGCAGCGCCGCCCGCTCCTACAATGAGCAGTTCTTC.